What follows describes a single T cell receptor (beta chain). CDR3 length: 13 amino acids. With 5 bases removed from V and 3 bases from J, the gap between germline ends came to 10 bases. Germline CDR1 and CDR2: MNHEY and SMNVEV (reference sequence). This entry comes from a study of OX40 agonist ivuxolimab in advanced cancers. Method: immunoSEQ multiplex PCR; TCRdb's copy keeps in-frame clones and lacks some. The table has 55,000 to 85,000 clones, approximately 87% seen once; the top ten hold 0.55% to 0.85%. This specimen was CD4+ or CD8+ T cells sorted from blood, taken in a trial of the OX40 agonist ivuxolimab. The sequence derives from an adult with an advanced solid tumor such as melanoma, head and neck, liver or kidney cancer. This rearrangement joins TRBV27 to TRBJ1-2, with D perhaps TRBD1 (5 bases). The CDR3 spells CASSLTGHYGYTF. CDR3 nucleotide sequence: TGTGCCAGCAGTCTTACAGGCCACTATGGCTACACCTTC.